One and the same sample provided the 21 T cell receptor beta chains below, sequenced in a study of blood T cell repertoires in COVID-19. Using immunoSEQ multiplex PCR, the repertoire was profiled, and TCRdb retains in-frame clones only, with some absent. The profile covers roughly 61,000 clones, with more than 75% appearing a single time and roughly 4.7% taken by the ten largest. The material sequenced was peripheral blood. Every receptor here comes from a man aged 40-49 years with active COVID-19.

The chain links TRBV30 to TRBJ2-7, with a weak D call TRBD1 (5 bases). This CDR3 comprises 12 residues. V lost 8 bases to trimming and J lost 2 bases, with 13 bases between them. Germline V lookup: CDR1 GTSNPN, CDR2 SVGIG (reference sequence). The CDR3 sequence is CAGKDRPYEQYF. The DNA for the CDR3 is TGTGCCGGCAAAGACAGACCCTACGAGCAGTACTTC. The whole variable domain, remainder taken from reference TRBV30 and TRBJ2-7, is SQTIHQWPATLVQPVGSPLSLECTVEGTSNPNLYWYRQAAGRGLQLLFYSVGIGQISSEVPQNLSASRPQDRQFILSSKKLLLSDSGFYLCAGKDRPYEQYFGPGTRLTVT.

CDR3 protein: CASSQGQGIVGEQYF. The CDR3 DNA reads TGCGCCAGCAGCCAAGGGCAGGGGATCGTGGGCGAGCAGTACTTC. This chain connects TRBV4-1 to TRBJ2-7; a possible D gene is TRBD1 (6 bases). V lost 1 base and J lost 6, with 16 bases in between. The length of the CDR3 is 15 residues. Germline CDR1 MGHRA, CDR2 YSYEKL.

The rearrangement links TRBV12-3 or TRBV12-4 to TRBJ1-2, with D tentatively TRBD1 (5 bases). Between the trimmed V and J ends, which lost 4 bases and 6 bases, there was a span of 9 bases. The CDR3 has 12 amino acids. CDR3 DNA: TGTGCCAGCAGTTCGGGACTCGATGGCTACACCTTC. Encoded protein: CASSSGLDGYTF.

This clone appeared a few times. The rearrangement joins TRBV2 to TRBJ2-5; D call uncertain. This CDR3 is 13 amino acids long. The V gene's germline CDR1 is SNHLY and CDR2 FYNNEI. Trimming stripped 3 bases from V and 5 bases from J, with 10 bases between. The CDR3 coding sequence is TGTGCCAGCAGTGATTCGGAGTTGGAGACCCAGTACTTC. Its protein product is CASSDSELETQYF.

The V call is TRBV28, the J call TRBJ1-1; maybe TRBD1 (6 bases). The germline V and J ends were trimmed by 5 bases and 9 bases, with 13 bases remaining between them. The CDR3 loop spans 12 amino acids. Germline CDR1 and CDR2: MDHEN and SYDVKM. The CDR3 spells CASSPNRVKAFF. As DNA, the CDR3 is TGTGCCAGCAGTCCAAACAGGGTTAAAGCTTTCTTT.

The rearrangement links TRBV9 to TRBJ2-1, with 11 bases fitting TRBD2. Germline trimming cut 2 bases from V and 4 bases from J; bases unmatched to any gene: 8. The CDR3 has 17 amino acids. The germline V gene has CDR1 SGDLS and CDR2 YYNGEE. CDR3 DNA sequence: TGTGCCAGCAGCGTCGGGACTAGCGGTTCCCCATACAATGAGCAGTTCTTC. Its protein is CASSVGTSGSPYNEQFF.

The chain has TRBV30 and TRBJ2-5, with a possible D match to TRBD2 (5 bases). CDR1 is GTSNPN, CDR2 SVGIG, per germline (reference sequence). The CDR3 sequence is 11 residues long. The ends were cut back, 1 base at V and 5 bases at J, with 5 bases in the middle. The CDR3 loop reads CAWSAGETQYF. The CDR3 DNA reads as TGTGCCTGGAGTGCGGGGGAGACCCAGTACTTC.

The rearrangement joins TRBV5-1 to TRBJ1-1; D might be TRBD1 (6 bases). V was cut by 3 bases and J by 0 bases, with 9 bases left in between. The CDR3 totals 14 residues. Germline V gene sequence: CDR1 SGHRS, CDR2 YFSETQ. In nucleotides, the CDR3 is TGCGCCAGCAGCTGGACAGACTTGAACACTGAAGCTTTCTTT. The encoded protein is CASSWTDLNTEAFF.

DNA of the CDR3: TGTGCCAGTAGTAGCGGGTATAATTCACCCCTCCACTTT. As protein: CASSSGYNSPLHF. This chain uses TRBV19 with TRBJ1-6; D remains ambiguous. V dropped 4 bases and J dropped 4 bases, with 5 bases sitting between them. The CDR3 spans 13 residues. CDR1 and CDR2 from the germline V gene are LNHDA and SQIVND (reference sequence).

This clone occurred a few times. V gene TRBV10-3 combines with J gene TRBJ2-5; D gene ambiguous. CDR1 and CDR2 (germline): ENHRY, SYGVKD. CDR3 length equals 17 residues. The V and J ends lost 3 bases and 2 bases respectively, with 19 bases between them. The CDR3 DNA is TGTGCCATCAGTGATTCTGAGTCGTTAGACATACAAGAGACCCAGTACTTC. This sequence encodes CAISDSESLDIQETQYF.

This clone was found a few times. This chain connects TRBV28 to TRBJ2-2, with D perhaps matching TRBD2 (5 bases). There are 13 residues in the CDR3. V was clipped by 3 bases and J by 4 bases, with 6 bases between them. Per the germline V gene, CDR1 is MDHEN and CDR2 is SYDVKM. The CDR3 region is CASSLAGTGELFF. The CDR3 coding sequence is TGTGCCAGCAGTTTGGCGGGCACCGGGGAGCTGTTTTTT.

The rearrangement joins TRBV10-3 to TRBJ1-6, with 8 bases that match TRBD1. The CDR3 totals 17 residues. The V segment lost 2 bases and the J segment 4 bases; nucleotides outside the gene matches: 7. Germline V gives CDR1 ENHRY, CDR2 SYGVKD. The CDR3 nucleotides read TGTGCCATCAGTGAGGGACAGGGAACGGGATATAATTCACCCCTCCACTTT. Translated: CAISEGQGTGYNSPLHF.

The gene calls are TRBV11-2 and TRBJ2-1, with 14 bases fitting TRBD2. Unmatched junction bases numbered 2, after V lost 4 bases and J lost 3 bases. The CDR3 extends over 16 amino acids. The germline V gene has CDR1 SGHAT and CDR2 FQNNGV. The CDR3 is CASSWTSGRYYNEQFF. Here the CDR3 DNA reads TGTGCCAGCAGCTGGACTAGCGGGAGGTACTACAATGAGCAGTTCTTC.

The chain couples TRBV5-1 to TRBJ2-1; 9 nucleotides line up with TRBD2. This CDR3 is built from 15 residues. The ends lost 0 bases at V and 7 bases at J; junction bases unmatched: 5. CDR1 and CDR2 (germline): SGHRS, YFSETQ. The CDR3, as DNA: TGCGCCAGCAGCTTGGTTAGCGGGAGCGCTAATGAGCAGTTCTTC. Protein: CASSLVSGSANEQFF.

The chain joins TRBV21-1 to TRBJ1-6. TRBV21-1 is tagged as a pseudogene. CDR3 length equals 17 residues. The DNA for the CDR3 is TGTGCCAGCAGCAAAGTTCCTGACTCCTCCTATAATTCACCCCTCCACTTT. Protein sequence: CASSKVPDSSYNSPLHF.

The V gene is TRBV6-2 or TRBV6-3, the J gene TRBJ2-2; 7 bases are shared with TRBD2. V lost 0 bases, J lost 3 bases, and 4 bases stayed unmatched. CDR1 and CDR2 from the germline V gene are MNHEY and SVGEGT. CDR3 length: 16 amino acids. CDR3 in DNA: TGTGCCAGCAGTTACTCAGGCGGGGGTTACACCGGGGAGCTGTTTTTT. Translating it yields CASSYSGGGYTGELFF.

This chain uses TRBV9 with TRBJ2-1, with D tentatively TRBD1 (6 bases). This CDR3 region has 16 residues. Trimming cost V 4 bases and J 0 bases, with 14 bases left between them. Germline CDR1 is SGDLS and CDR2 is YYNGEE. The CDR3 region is CASSPRTGSSYNEQFF. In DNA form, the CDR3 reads TGTGCCAGCAGCCCCCGCACAGGGAGCTCCTACAATGAGCAGTTCTTC.

The CDR3 sequence: CAWSDGDNYEQYF. In DNA, the CDR3 is TGTGCCTGGAGCGACGGGGACAACTACGAGCAGTACTTC. The chain joins TRBV30 to TRBJ2-7; D may be TRBD1 (6 bases). Germline CDR1 GTSNPN, CDR2 SVGIG (reference sequence). The CDR3 covers 13 residues. Trimming cost V 3 bases and J 3 bases, with 12 bases left between them.

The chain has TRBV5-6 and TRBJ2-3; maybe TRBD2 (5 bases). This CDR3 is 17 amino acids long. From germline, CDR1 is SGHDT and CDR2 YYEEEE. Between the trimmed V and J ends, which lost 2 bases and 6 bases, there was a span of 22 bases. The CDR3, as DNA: TGTGCCAGCAGCTTCCGACCACCCGTGAGGGCGTGGGATACGCAGTATTTT. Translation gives CASSFRPPVRAWDTQYF. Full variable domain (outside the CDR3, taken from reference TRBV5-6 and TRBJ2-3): DAGVTQSPTHLIKTRGQQVTLRCSPKSGHDTVSWYQQALGQGPQFIFQYYEEEERQRGNFPDRFSGHQFPNYSSELNVNALLLGDSALYLCASSFRPPVRAWDTQYFGPGTRLTVL.

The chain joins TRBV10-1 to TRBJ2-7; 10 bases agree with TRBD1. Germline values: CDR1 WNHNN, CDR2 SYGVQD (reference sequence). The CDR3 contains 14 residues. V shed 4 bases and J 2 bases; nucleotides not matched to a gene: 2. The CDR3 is CASSGDRGPYEQYF. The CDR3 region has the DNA TGCGCCAGCAGTGGGGACAGGGGCCCCTACGAGCAGTACTTC.

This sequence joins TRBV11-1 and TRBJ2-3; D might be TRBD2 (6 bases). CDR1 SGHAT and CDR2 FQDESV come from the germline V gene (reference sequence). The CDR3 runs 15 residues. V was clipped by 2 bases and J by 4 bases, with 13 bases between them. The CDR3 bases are TGTGCCAGCAGCTTATCGAATCCGGGGGCAGATACGCAGTATTTT. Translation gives CASSLSNPGADTQYF. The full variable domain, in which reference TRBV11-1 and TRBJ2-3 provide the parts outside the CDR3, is EAEVAQSPRYKITEKSQAVAFWCDPISGHATLYWYRQILGQGPELLVQFQDESVVDDSQLPKDRFSAERLKGVDSTLKIQPAELGDSAMYLCASSLSNPGADTQYFGPGTRLTVL.